This passage covers 21 T cell receptor beta chains from one sample sequenced in a study of T cell repertoires in cytomegalovirus infection. TCRdb re-analysed the reads in MiXCR, keeping a single row per CDR3 protein. The sample carries approximately 910,000 distinct CDR3 sequences, roughly 31% recorded once. No antigen has been assigned to these receptors. The sample consisted of cultured CD8+ T cells from PBMCs, taken from culture after CMV antigen stimulation. The receptors here all came from a human donor in good health (CMV status not recorded). Some clones in this sample may be carry-over from other donors' samples.

A word on this clonotype: Its ends do not fully match the called genes, so a read error is possible. The rearrangement links TRBV6-8 to TRBJ1-5; D may be TRBD1 (5 bases). Germline lookup yields CDR1 MNHGY and CDR2 SAAAGT. The CDR3 spans 15 residues. The CDR3 loop reads CASSSGPPGNQSQHF. DNA for the CDR3: TGTGCCAGCAGTTCGGGACCCCCTGGCAATCAGTCCCAGCATTTT.

This clonotype was seen a few times. The CDR3 coding sequence is TGCGCCAGCAGTGAGCAGCGGGGGCGGGAGCAGTACTTC. Amino acids: CASSEQRGREQYF. The chain uses TRBV10-1 and TRBJ2-7; 8 nucleotides match TRBD2. Germline-derived CDR1 and CDR2 are WNHNN and SYGVQD (reference sequence). The J segment lost 7 bases and the V segment lost 2 bases, leaving 4 bases of the junction unmatched. The CDR3 consists of 13 residues.

V usage is TRBV6-5 and J usage is TRBJ1-2, with D possibly TRBD1 on 6 matching bases. CDR3 length equals 13 residues. The V gene lost 7 bases and the J gene lost 4 bases, with 13 bases spanning the gap. Germline V gene sequence: CDR1 MNHEY, CDR2 SVGAGI. The CDR3 region is CASTRGQPYGYTF. The CDR3 region has the DNA TGTGCCAGCACTCGGGGGCAGCCCTATGGCTACACCTTC.

This clonotype has only a few counts. The gene calls are TRBV15 and TRBJ2-3, with D unresolved. V lost 1 base and J 5 bases, leaving 4 bases between the germline ends. The V gene's germline CDR1 is LNHNV and CDR2 YYDKDF (reference sequence). The CDR3 covers 12 residues. The CDR3 loop reads CATSRAGDTQYF. The CDR3 nucleotides are TGTGCCACCAGCAGAGCGGGAGATACGCAGTATTTT. The complete variable domain, with remaining parts taken from reference TRBV15 and TRBJ2-3, reads DAMVIQNPRYQVTQFGKPVTLSCSQTLNHNVMYWYQQKSSQAPKLLFHYYDKDFNNEADTPDNFQSRRPNTSFCFLDIRSPGLGDTAMYLCATSRAGDTQYFGPGTRLTVL.

This clonotype has just one count. This chain uses TRBV4-3 with TRBJ2-1; 11 bases are a match to TRBD2. The J segment lost 5 bases and the V segment lost 2 bases, leaving 2 bases of the junction unmatched. The V gene's germline CDR1 is LGHNA and CDR2 YSLEER. CDR3 length: 15 amino acids. The CDR3: CASSQFSGGDNEQFF. As DNA, the CDR3 is TGCGCCAGCAGCCAATTTAGCGGGGGGGACAATGAGCAGTTCTTC.

This clonotype was counted between two and nine times. A read error may account for a junction end that differs from germline. J is TRBJ2-3 and V is TRBV4-1; the match to TRBD2 covers 8 bases. Germline lookup yields CDR1 MGHRA and CDR2 YSYEKL. There are 14 residues in the CDR3. The CDR3 coding sequence is TGCGCCAGCAACCAACCGGGGGGGGCAGATACGCAGTATTTT. It yields the protein CASNQPGGADTQYF.

A few counts support this clonotype. The chain uses TRBV7-9 and TRBJ2-1; 7 nucleotides agree with TRBD1. The ends lost 6 bases at V and 1 base at J; junction bases unmatched: 9. The CDR3 is 16 residues long. CDR1 SEHNR and CDR2 FQNEAQ come from the germline V gene (reference sequence). The CDR3 loop reads CASRGATGESYNEQFF. The CDR3 nucleotides are TGTGCCAGCAGGGGGGCTACAGGGGAGTCCTACAATGAGCAGTTCTTC.

The chain links TRBV2 to TRBJ2-5; 10 nucleotides align to TRBD2. With V trimmed by 5 bases and J by 3 bases, 3 bases remained unmatched. This CDR3 is 14 amino acids long. Germline lookup yields CDR1 SNHLY and CDR2 FYNNEI. The CDR3 nucleotides read TGTGCCAGCAGTCCTACTAGCGGGAAAGAGACCCAGTACTTC. Protein product: CASSPTSGKETQYF.

The chain has TRBV27 and TRBJ1-5; a weak D match, TRBD1 (5 bases). The CDR3 sequence is 16 residues long. Germline V gene data show CDR1 as MNHEY and CDR2 as SMNVEV (reference sequence). Trimming removed 2 bases at V and 4 bases at J, with 15 bases between. DNA of the CDR3: TGTGCCAGCAGTTTAAATCCCCCAGGGCCGAATCAGCCCCAGCATTTT. As protein: CASSLNPPGPNQPQHF.

Worth noting for this clonotype: One end of the junction does not line up with germline, which may come from a read error. J is TRBJ2-1 and V is TRBV27, with D possibly matching TRBD1 (5 bases). The CDR3 is 17 residues long. Germline CDR1 reads MNHEY; CDR2 reads SMNVEV (reference sequence). The CDR3 reads CASSLTATPSSYNKQFF. The CDR3 DNA reads as TGTGCCAGCAGTTTGACAGCCACCCCGAGCTCCTACAATAAGCAGTTCTTC.

V usage is TRBV9 and J usage is TRBJ2-3, with unresolved D. CDR3 length: 15 amino acids. The V end was cut by 2 bases, the J end by 2 bases, with 12 bases between. Germline V gives CDR1 SGDLS, CDR2 YYNGEE. This CDR3 reads CASSVLGFDTDTQYF. The CDR3 DNA follows: TGTGCCAGCAGCGTGTTGGGATTTGACACAGATACGCAGTATTTT. The entire variable domain, with the rest obtained from reference TRBV9 and TRBJ2-3, is as follows: DSGVTQTPKHLITATGQRVTLRCSPRSGDLSVYWYQQSLDQGLQFLIQYYNGEERAKGNILERFSAQQFPDLHSELNLSSLELGDSALYFCASSVLGFDTDTQYFGPGTRLTVL.

For this clonotype: This may come from a read error, since a much larger clone is one base off. The chain links TRBV7-4 to TRBJ1-1; D is possibly TRBD1 (5 bases). Germline assignment: CDR1 SGHVT and CDR2 SQSDAQ. The CDR3 contains 12 residues. DNA for the CDR3: TGTGTCAGCAGCCTAGACAGCCTAGAAGCTTTCTTT. Residues: CVSSLDSLEAFF. Drawing the rest from reference TRBV7-4 and TRBJ1-1, the complete variable domain is GAGVSQSPRYKVAKRGRDVALRCDSISGHVTLYWYRQTLGQGSEVLTYSQSDAQRDKSGRPSGRFSAERPERSVSTLKIQRTEQGDSAVYLCVSSLDSLEAFFGQGTRLTVV.

The table lists this clonotype with a few counts. The V and J genes are TRBV7-3 and TRBJ2-1; a possible D gene is TRBD1 (6 bases). The CDR3 is 13 residues long. CDR1 and CDR2 (germline): SGHTA, FQGTGA. The germline V and J ends were trimmed by 1 base and 5 bases, with 6 bases remaining between them. CDR3 protein: CASSLKGDNEQFF. DNA of the CDR3: TGTGCCAGCAGCTTAAAGGGGGACAATGAGCAGTTCTTC. The full variable domain, completed using reference TRBV7-3 and TRBJ2-1, is GAGVSQTPSNKVTEKGKYVELRCDPISGHTALYWYRQSLGQGPEFLIYFQGTGAADDSGLPNDRFFAVRPEGSVSTLKIQRTERGDSAVYLCASSLKGDNEQFFGPGTRLTVL.

In its sample, this clonotype was seen many times. The chain links TRBV7-2 to TRBJ1-5; unclear D gene. The CDR3 covers 16 residues. CDR1 is SGHTA, CDR2 FQGNSA, per germline. Trimming removed 3 bases from V and 6 bases from J, with 18 bases in between. CDR3 sequence reads: CASSFSSRARGQPQHF. The CDR3 DNA is TGTGCCAGCAGCTTCTCATCGAGGGCCCGGGGTCAGCCCCAGCATTTT. The full variable domain, completed using reference TRBV7-2 and TRBJ1-5, is GAGVSQSPSNKVTEKGKDVELRCDPISGHTALYWYRQSLGQGLEFLIYFQGNSAPDKSGLPSDRFSAERTGGSVSTLTIQRTQQEDSAVYLCASSFSSRARGQPQHFGDGTRLSIL.

This clonotype was found a few times. V is TRBV7-9 and J is TRBJ2-3; unclear D gene. CDR3 length: 14 amino acids. Germline CDR1 and CDR2: SEHNR and FQNEAQ (reference sequence). The V end lost 4 bases, the J end lost 2 bases, and 10 bases lay between the germline ends. In nucleotides, the CDR3 is TGTGCCAGCAGCTCGTGGGGTAACACAGATACGCAGTATTTT. This sequence encodes CASSSWGNTDTQYF.

This chain joins TRBV4-2 and TRBJ2-7, with no clear D. Deletions cut 0 bases from V and 3 bases from J, with 6 bases between. CDR3 length: 13 residues. Germline V CDR1 and CDR2: LGHNA, YNFKEQ. The CDR3 coding sequence is TGTGCCAGCAGCCAAGATAAAAGCTACGAGCAGTACTTC. Protein sequence: CASSQDKSYEQYF.

V usage is TRBV6-1 and J usage is TRBJ2-7; weak D call: TRBD2 (6 bases). V lost 5 bases and J lost 3, with 17 bases in between. The CDR3 is made up of 15 amino acids. Germline V gene data show CDR1 as MNHNS and CDR2 as SASEGT. CDR3 DNA: TGTGCCAGCAGTCAAACCGGGACTCCTATCTACGAGCAGTACTTC. It codes for CASSQTGTPIYEQYF.

Worth noting for this clonotype: This may arise from a read error, as a much more abundant clone is one base away. The V gene is TRBV7-2, the J gene TRBJ2-1; tentatively, D is TRBD1 (5 bases). The CDR3 runs 12 residues. The germline CDR1 and CDR2 sequences are SGHTA and FQGNSA. The CDR3 nucleotides are TGTGCCAGCCGTCCAGTGGACAATAAGCAGTTCTTC. Its protein product is CASRPVDNKQFF.

This clonotype came up many times. V is TRBV7-8 and J is TRBJ2-1; D may be TRBD2 (7 bases). There are 15 residues in the CDR3. The V gene lost 5 bases and the J gene lost 4 bases, with 15 bases spanning the gap. CDR1 SGHVS and CDR2 FQNEAQ come from the germline V gene. CDR3 sequence reads: CASSPVGGAYNEQFF. The CDR3 DNA sequence: TGTGCCAGCAGCCCGGTAGGGGGGGCGTACAATGAGCAGTTCTTC.

The chain links TRBV7-9 to TRBJ2-5; D remains ambiguous. The V gene's germline CDR1 is SEHNR and CDR2 FQNEAQ (reference sequence). The CDR3 is made up of 14 amino acids. V was cut by 1 base and J by 5 bases, with 11 bases left in between. The CDR3 sequence: CASSLGLTLETQYF. The CDR3 nucleotides read TGTGCCAGCAGCTTAGGTCTTACTTTGGAGACCCAGTACTTC.

This clonotype was recorded at least ten times. This sequence joins TRBV7-8 and TRBJ2-3, with D perhaps matching TRBD1 (6 bases). The CDR3 extends over 18 amino acids. Trimming removed 5 bases from V and 1 base from J, with 22 bases in between. The germline V gene has CDR1 SGHVS and CDR2 FQNEAQ. The CDR3 here is CASSPIWDILGGTDTQYF. As DNA, the CDR3 is TGTGCCAGCAGCCCGATTTGGGACATCTTGGGAGGCACAGATACGCAGTATTTT. Combining the CDR3 with reference TRBV7-8 and TRBJ2-3 gives the whole variable domain GAGVSQSPRYKVAKRGQDVALRCDPISGHVSLFWYQQALGQGPEFLTYFQNEAQLDKSGLPSDRFFAERPEGSVSTLKIQRTQQEDSAVYLCASSPIWDILGGTDTQYFGPGTRLTVL.